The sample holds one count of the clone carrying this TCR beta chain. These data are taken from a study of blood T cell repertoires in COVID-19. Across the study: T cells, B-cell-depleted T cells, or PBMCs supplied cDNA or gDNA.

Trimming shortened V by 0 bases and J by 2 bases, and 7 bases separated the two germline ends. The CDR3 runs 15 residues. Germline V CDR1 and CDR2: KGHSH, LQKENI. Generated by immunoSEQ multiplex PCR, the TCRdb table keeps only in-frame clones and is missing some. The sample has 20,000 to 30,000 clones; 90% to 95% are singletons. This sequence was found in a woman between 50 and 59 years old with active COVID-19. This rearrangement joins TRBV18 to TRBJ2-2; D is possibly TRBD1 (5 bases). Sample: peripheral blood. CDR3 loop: CASSPPGANTGELFF. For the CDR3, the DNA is TGTGCCAGCTCACCACCAGGGGCTAACACCGGGGAGCTGTTTTTT.